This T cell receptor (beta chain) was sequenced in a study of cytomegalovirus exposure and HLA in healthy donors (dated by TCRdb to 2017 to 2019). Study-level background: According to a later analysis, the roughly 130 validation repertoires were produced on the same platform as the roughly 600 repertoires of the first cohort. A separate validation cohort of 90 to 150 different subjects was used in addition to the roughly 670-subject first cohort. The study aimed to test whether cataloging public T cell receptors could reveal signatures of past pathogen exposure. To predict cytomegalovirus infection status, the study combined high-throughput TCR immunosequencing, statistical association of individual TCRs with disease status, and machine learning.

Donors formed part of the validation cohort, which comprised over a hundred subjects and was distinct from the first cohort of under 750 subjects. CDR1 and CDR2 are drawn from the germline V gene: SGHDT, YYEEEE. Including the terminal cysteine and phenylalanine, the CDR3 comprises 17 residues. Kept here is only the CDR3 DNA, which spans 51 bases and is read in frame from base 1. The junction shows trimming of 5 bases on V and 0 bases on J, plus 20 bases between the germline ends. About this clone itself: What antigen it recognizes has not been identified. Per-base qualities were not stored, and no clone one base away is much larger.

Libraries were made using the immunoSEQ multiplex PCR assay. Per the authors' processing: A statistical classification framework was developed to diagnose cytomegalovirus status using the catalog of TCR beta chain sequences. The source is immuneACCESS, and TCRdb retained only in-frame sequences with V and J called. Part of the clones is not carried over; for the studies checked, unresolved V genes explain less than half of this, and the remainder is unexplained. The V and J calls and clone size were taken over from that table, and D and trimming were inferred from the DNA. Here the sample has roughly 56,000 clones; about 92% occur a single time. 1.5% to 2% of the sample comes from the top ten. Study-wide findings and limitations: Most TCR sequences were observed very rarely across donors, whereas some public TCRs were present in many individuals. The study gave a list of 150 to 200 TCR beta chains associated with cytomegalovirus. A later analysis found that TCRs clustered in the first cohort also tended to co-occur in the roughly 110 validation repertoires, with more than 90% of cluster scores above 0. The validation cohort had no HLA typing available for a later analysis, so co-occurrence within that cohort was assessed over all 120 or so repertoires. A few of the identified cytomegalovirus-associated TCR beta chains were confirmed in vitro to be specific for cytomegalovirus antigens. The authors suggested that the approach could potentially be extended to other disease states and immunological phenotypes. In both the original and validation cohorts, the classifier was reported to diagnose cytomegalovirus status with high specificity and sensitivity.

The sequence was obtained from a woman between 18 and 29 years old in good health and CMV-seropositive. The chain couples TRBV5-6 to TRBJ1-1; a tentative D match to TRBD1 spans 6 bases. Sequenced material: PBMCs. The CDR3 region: CASSIQGWPNMNTEAFF. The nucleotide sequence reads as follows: TGTGCCAGCAGTATACAGGGTTGGCCGAACATGAACACTGAAGCTTTCTTT.